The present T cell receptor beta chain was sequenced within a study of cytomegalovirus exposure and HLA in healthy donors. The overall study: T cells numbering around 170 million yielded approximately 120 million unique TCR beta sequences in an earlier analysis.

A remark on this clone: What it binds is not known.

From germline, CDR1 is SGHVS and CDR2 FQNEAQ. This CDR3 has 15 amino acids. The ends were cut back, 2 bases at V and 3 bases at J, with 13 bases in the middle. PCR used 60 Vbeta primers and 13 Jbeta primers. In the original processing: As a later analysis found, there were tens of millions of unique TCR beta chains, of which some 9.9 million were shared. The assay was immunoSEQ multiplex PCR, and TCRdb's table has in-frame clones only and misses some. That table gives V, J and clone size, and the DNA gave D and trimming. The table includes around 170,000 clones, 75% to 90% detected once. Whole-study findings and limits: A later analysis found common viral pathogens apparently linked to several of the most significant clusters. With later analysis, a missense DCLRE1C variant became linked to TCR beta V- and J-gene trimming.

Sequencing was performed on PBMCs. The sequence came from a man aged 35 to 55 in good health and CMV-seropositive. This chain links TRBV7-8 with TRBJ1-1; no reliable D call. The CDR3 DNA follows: TGTGCCAGCAGCTTATATCTGGCAAAACACACTGAAGCTTTCTTT. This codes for CASSLYLAKHTEAFF.